This T cell receptor beta chain was sequenced in a study of T cells in women clearing cervical HPV infection. CDR3 size: 16 residues. Losses at the gene ends were 5 bases for V and 0 bases for J; bases not matched to a gene: 4. Note on this clone: The read falls 3 residues short of the CDR3 end, and the missing part is taken from the germline J gene.

The method was immunoSEQ multiplex PCR; TCRdb's version includes in-frame clones alone and lacks a portion of them. In total, the table holds tens of thousands of clones. The sequencing input was blood buffy coat. V usage is TRBV12-3 or TRBV12-4 and J usage is TRBJ2-2; 9 bases are a match to TRBD2. This sequence was found in a woman aged 18 to 75 with a cervical HPV16 infection that either progressed to CIN3+ or cleared (not recorded which). CDR3: CASSLSGGSNTGELFF. CDR3 DNA (partial): TGTGCCAGCAGTCTGAGCGGGGGGTCGAACACCGGGGAG.